Sequencing of this TCR beta chain was carried out in a study of blood T cell repertoires in COVID-19. Study information: There were acute and convalescent COVID-19 samples, and they came from the United States, Italy and Spain. T cells, B-cell-depleted T cells, or PBMCs provided the cDNA or gDNA that served as material.

The V gene end was trimmed by 5 bases and the J gene end by 2 bases; junction bases not matched to a gene: 7. In germline, CDR1 is MNHNS, CDR2 SASEGT. The CDR3 loop spans 15 amino acids. Per the original methods: From reference gene primer amplification, estimates of nucleated cell counts were derived. Here immunoSEQ multiplex PCR was the method, and the copy in TCRdb shows in-frame clones only, minus some. The V and J calls and clone size were taken over from that table, and D and trimming were inferred from the DNA. The table includes roughly 180,000 clones, around 83% detected once. In its sample, this clone was seen a few times.

The origin of this receptor is a man aged 18 to 29 with acute or convalescent COVID-19. The genes are TRBV6-1 and TRBJ1-1; 8 positions match TRBD1. The sample consisted of peripheral blood. The CDR3 loop is CASSSPDRANTEAFF. CDR3 in DNA: TGTGCCAGCAGTTCCCCGGACAGGGCCAACACTGAAGCTTTCTTT.